These 32 T cell receptor beta chains share one sample of origin, sequenced in a study of blood T cell repertoires in COVID-19. Data came from immunoSEQ multiplex PCR; TCRdb stores just in-frame clones and leaves some out. This sample has roughly 250,000 clones, with roughly 83% found just once. The sequenced material came from peripheral blood. These receptors were obtained from a woman at least 80 years old with acute or convalescent COVID-19.

The chain combines TRBV5-6 with TRBJ1-1; D call uncertain. Germline loops: CDR1 SGHDT, CDR2 YYEEEE. V was shortened by 4 bases and J by 5 bases, with 12 bases between the two germline ends. This CDR3 region has 13 residues. The CDR3 here is CASSPAGRTEAFF. CDR3 coding DNA: TGTGCCAGCAGCCCAGCGGGGAGAACTGAAGCTTTCTTT.

Concerning this clone: The same CDR3 arises from other DNA sequences in this sample as well. The J gene is TRBJ1-3, the V gene TRBV5-1; possibly TRBD1 for D (5 bases). The germline V gene has CDR1 SGHRS and CDR2 YFSETQ. CDR3 length: 15 residues. V was trimmed by 3 bases and J by 0 bases, leaving 10 bases between them. Written as DNA, the CDR3 is TGCGCCAGCAGCTACACAGGAATCTCTGGAAACACCATATATTTT. It codes for CASSYTGISGNTIYF.

This clone was detected once. J is TRBJ1-5 and V is TRBV7-9; a possible D gene is TRBD1 (6 bases). Germline CDR1 and CDR2: SEHNR and FQNEAQ (reference sequence). V gave up 3 bases and J gave up 5 bases, with 26 bases separating them. This CDR3 is 19 amino acids long. The CDR3 nucleotides are TGTGCCAGCAGCTTCGGGGGGGGGCTAGCGACTGTCGGCGATCAGCCCCAGCATTTT. Its translation: CASSFGGGLATVGDQPQHF.

The chain links TRBV5-6 to TRBJ2-5, with D perhaps matching TRBD2 (6 bases). This CDR3 region has 13 residues. CDR1 and CDR2 (germline): SGHDT, YYEEEE. Trimming removed 4 bases from V and 2 bases from J, with 9 bases in between. The CDR3 coding sequence is TGTGCCAGCAGCCGGGGACTTCAAGAGACCCAGTACTTC. This gives the protein CASSRGLQETQYF.

This rearrangement joins TRBV7-2 to TRBJ2-3; D not certain. CDR1 SGHTA and CDR2 FQGNSA come from the germline V gene. Trimming removed 5 bases at V and 7 bases at J, with 10 bases between. The CDR3 consists of 12 residues. CDR3 sequence: CASSRPGHTQYF. The CDR3, as DNA: TGTGCCAGCAGCCGCCCGGGTCATACGCAGTATTTT. The entire variable domain, with the rest obtained from reference TRBV7-2 and TRBJ2-3, is as follows: GAGVSQSPSNKVTEKGKDVELRCDPISGHTALYWYRQSLGQGLEFLIYFQGNSAPDKSGLPSDRFSAERTGGSVSTLTIQRTQQEDSAVYLCASSRPGHTQYFGPGTRLTVL.

The chain links TRBV28 to TRBJ2-3, with TRBD2 identical over 10 bases. V was clipped by 5 bases and J by 4 bases; unmatched bases: 9. Germline assignment: CDR1 MDHEN and CDR2 SYDVKM. The CDR3 extends over 16 amino acids. The CDR3 is CASSPGIAGGADTQYF. CDR3 bases: TGTGCCAGCAGTCCCGGGATAGCGGGGGGTGCAGATACGCAGTATTTT. The full variable domain, with the rest looked up from reference TRBV28 and TRBJ2-3, is DVKVTQSSRYLVKRTGEKVFLECVQDMDHENMFWYRQDPGLGLRLIYFSYDVKMKEKGDIPEGYSVSREKKERFSLILESASTNQTSMYLCASSPGIAGGADTQYFGPGTRLTVL.

This clone was detected only once. The rearrangement uses TRBV10-1 and TRBJ1-4, with D hard to call. CDR1 is WNHNN, CDR2 SYGVQD, per germline (reference sequence). Between the trimmed V and J ends, which lost 9 bases and 4 bases, there was a span of 15 bases. The CDR3 totals 14 residues. In nucleotides, the CDR3 is TGCGCCAGTCCGTTTGGTCCGAGTAATGAAAAACTGTTTTTT. Translated, it gives CASPFGPSNEKLFF.

The chain recombines TRBV11-2 with TRBJ2-7; tentatively, D is TRBD1 (7 bases). The CDR3 spans 15 residues. Germline CDR1 reads SGHAT; CDR2 reads FQNNGV. Trimming shortened V by 1 base and J by 7 bases, and 17 bases separated the two germline ends. CDR3 nucleotide sequence: TGTGCCAGCAGCTTAGTTGGGGCAGGGGGAGGAGAGCAGTACTTC. Translation gives CASSLVGAGGGEQYF.

V is TRBV6-5 and J is TRBJ2-7; D unclear. This CDR3 spans 13 amino acids. The ends were cut back, 5 bases at V and 4 bases at J, with 12 bases in the middle. Germline lookup yields CDR1 MNHEY and CDR2 SVGAGI. CDR3 sequence reads: CASSPPIGYEQYF. CDR3 DNA: TGTGCCAGCAGTCCGCCGATCGGGTACGAGCAGTACTTC.

The chain couples TRBV3-1 (or the pseudogene TRBV3-2) to TRBJ2-1, with 11 bases matching TRBD2. Germline assignment: CDR1 LGHDT and CDR2 YNNKEL (reference sequence). The V segment lost 0 bases and the J segment 16 bases; nucleotides outside the gene matches: 8. The CDR3 is 14 amino acids. The CDR3 is CASSQDSGGAGRFF. CDR3 nucleotides: TGTGCCAGCAGCCAAGATAGCGGGGGGGCAGGACGATTCTTC.

V gene TRBV2 combines with J gene TRBJ1-2; D unresolved. The CDR3 sequence is 12 residues long. V was pared by 8 bases and J by 8 bases, with 15 bases between. Germline CDR1 and CDR2: SNHLY and FYNNEI. CDR3 sequence: CASREGSGGYTF. As DNA, the CDR3 is TGTGCCAGCCGGGAAGGGTCCGGGGGCTACACCTTC.

This clone was picked up many times. The sample has other DNA sequences that encode this CDR3 too. The gene calls are TRBV6-1 and TRBJ1-2; D might be TRBD1 (6 bases). The CDR3 extends over 14 amino acids. Trimming cost V 3 bases and J 6 bases, with 14 bases left between them. CDR1 MNHNS and CDR2 SASEGT come from the germline V gene. The CDR3 loop reads CASSEAQGLDGYTF. The DNA for the CDR3 is TGTGCCAGCAGTGAGGCACAGGGCCTAGATGGCTACACCTTC.

This chain links TRBV7-9 with TRBJ1-5, with D possibly being TRBD1 (5 bases). The germline V gene has CDR1 SEHNR and CDR2 FQNEAQ (reference sequence). Trimming shortened V by 5 bases and J by 6 bases, and 11 bases separated the two germline ends. The CDR3 contains 13 residues. This CDR3 is CASSTNQGQPQHF. In DNA, the CDR3 is TGTGCCAGCAGCACGAACCAGGGTCAGCCCCAGCATTTT.

The chain joins TRBV7-2 to TRBJ1-6; 10 bases line up with TRBD1. This CDR3 is built from 18 residues. V shed 3 bases and J 1 base; nucleotides not matched to a gene: 6. From germline, CDR1 is SGHTA and CDR2 FQGNSA. DNA of the CDR3: TGTGCCAGCAGCTTCAGGACAGGGGGTGTATCCTATAATTCACCCCTCCACTTT. Translating gives CASSFRTGGVSYNSPLHF. Full variable domain (outside the CDR3, taken from reference TRBV7-2 and TRBJ1-6): GAGVSQSPSNKVTEKGKDVELRCDPISGHTALYWYRQSLGQGLEFLIYFQGNSAPDKSGLPSDRFSAERTGGSVSTLTIQRTQQEDSAVYLCASSFRTGGVSYNSPLHFGNGTRLTVT.

The chain is built from TRBV10-3 and TRBJ1-2; no clear D gene. Trimming stripped 2 bases from V and 8 bases from J, with 9 bases between. CDR1 and CDR2 from the germline V gene are ENHRY and SYGVKD. CDR3 length: 12 amino acids. The chain's CDR3 is CAISERTRGYTF. The CDR3 coding sequence is TGTGCCATCAGTGAGAGAACGAGGGGCTACACCTTC.

The V call is TRBV11-2, the J call TRBJ1-4; the D gene is possibly TRBD1 (5 bases). Germline V gives CDR1 SGHAT, CDR2 FQNNGV. This CDR3 is built from 15 residues. V was cut by 2 bases and J by 5 bases, with 12 bases left in between. CDR3 in DNA: TGTGCCAGCAGCTTACCGGGACTGGGCAATGAAAAACTGTTTTTT. Protein: CASSLPGLGNEKLFF.

The rearrangement joins TRBV5-1 to TRBJ2-7; D gene unclear. CDR1 is SGHRS, CDR2 YFSETQ, per germline. The CDR3 covers 16 residues. V gave up 2 bases and J gave up 0 bases, with 15 bases separating them. The chain's CDR3 is CASSFGETTFSYEQYF. The CDR3 nucleotides read TGCGCCAGCAGCTTCGGAGAAACCACCTTCTCCTACGAGCAGTACTTC.

Points on this clone: The sample contains more than one DNA sequence encoding this CDR3. The chain joins TRBV18 to TRBJ2-5; 7 nucleotides align to TRBD1. The trim removed 4 bases at V and 2 bases at J, leaving 1 base unmatched. CDR1 and CDR2 (germline): KGHSH, LQKENI. This CDR3 has 13 residues. CDR3 region: CASSRGQQETQYF. The CDR3 DNA follows: TGTGCCAGCTCACGGGGACAGCAAGAGACCCAGTACTTC.

This clone was counted once. This sequence joins TRBV9 and TRBJ2-7, with D perhaps matching TRBD2 (7 bases). Trimming took off 4 bases at V and 2 bases at J, with 13 bases between the two ends. Germline V gives CDR1 SGDLS, CDR2 YYNGEE. This CDR3 has 14 residues. CDR3 DNA sequence: TGTGCCAGCAGCCCCGGGGGGCTTACCTACGAGCAGTACTTC. It specifies CASSPGGLTYEQYF.

The chain carries TRBV18 and TRBJ1-4; D remains ambiguous. V was trimmed by 5 bases and J by 0 bases, leaving 7 bases between them. CDR3 size: 14 residues. The germline gives CDR1 KGHSH, CDR2 LQKENI. CDR3 sequence reads: CASSSTATNEKLFF. The CDR3 region has the DNA TGTGCCAGCTCAAGCACCGCAACTAATGAAAAACTGTTTTTT.

The V call is TRBV9, the J call TRBJ1-6; a weak D match, TRBD1 (6 bases). Germline CDR1 and CDR2: SGDLS and YYNGEE. This CDR3 has 16 residues. The ends were cut back, 3 bases at V and 4 bases at J, with 14 bases in the middle. DNA of the CDR3: TGTGCCAGCAGCGCAATCACACAGGGTTATAATTCACCCCTCCACTTT. As protein: CASSAITQGYNSPLHF.

The rearrangement joins TRBV7-9 to TRBJ1-3; 8 nucleotides match TRBD1. Unmatched junction bases numbered 5, after V lost 4 bases and J lost 0 bases. Germline CDR1 is SEHNR and CDR2 is FQNEAQ (reference sequence). The CDR3 runs to 16 residues. The CDR3, as DNA: TGTGCCAGCAGCTCCACAGGGGGTCCCTCTGGAAACACCATATATTTT. Translated, it gives CASSSTGGPSGNTIYF.

This clone came up once. V is TRBV18 and J is TRBJ1-1; 7 positions match TRBD1. This CDR3 has 13 residues. CDR1 and CDR2 (germline): KGHSH, LQKENI. Trimming took 4 bases from V and 5 from J; bases not matched to a gene: 4. CDR3 coding DNA: TGTGCCAGCTCACAGGGGGCCGGGACTGAAGCTTTCTTT. Its protein product is CASSQGAGTEAFF.

This clone was observed at least ten times. The chain is built from TRBV6-5 and TRBJ2-7; 7 nucleotides line up with TRBD1. Trimming at V came to 5 bases and at J to 3 bases, leaving 4 bases not matched to a gene. CDR3 length: 13 residues. From germline, CDR1 is MNHEY and CDR2 SVGAGI. The chain's CDR3 is CASSINRGYEQYF. CDR3 DNA: TGTGCCAGCAGTATTAACAGGGGCTACGAGCAGTACTTC.

The rearrangement links TRBV5-1 to TRBJ2-2, with 12 bases matching TRBD2. With V trimmed by 5 bases and J by 7 bases, 6 bases remained unmatched. CDR3 size: 15 residues. The germline gives CDR1 SGHRS, CDR2 YFSETQ. This chain's CDR3 is CASRPSGGAIGELFF. The DNA of the CDR3 is TGCGCCAGCAGACCTAGCGGGGGGGCTATCGGGGAGCTGTTTTTT.

This clone was seen only a few times. The chain recombines TRBV28 with TRBJ2-5, with 8 positions matching TRBD1. After removal of 6 bases from V and 4 bases from J, the junction contained 7 bases not matched to a gene. Germline CDR1 and CDR2: MDHEN and SYDVKM. The CDR3 is 14 residues long. Written as DNA, the CDR3 is TGTGCCAGCAGCATGACAGGGGAGATAGAGACCCAGTACTTC. It translates to CASSMTGEIETQYF.

The gene calls are TRBV2 and TRBJ1-4; TRBD1 matches at 9 bases. J was trimmed by 8 bases and V by 7 bases; bases with no gene match: 8. The germline V gene has CDR1 SNHLY and CDR2 FYNNEI. This CDR3 region has 14 residues. The CDR3 region has the DNA TGTGCCAGCATGAGGGACAGGGCCACCGAAAAACTGTTTTTT. Amino acid sequence: CASMRDRATEKLFF.

This sequence joins TRBV5-1 and TRBJ2-7; 8 bases align to TRBD2. Germline V gene lookup returns CDR1 SGHRS and CDR2 YFSETQ. V gave up 1 base and J gave up 6 bases; unmatched junction bases: 6. The CDR3 covers 14 residues. The CDR3 sequence: CASSLSGGLGEQYF. The CDR3 region has the DNA TGCGCCAGCAGCTTGTCGGGGGGGCTTGGCGAGCAGTACTTC.

This clone was seen just once. The chain links TRBV2 to TRBJ1-2; 9 bases agree with TRBD1. Per germline, CDR1 SNHLY and CDR2 FYNNEI. The trim removed 4 bases at V and 6 bases at J, leaving 9 bases unmatched. This CDR3 is built from 15 residues. In DNA, the CDR3 is TGTGCCAGCAGTGCGACACCGGGACAGGGTCATGGCTACACCTTC. Its protein is CASSATPGQGHGYTF.

This clone was observed once. The chain uses TRBV2 and TRBJ2-2, with D maybe TRBD2 (6 bases). V was pared by 7 bases and J by 0 bases, with 18 bases between. The germline gives CDR1 SNHLY, CDR2 FYNNEI. The CDR3 is made up of 17 amino acids. In DNA, the CDR3 is TGTGCCAGCACCGGAGGGGTTATCCCCGCGAACACCGGGGAGCTGTTTTTT. This codes for CASTGGVIPANTGELFF.

This clone was seen only a few times. The chain combines TRBV30 with TRBJ1-4; D possibly corresponds to TRBD1 (5 bases). The length of the CDR3 is 12 residues. The V gene's germline CDR1 is GTSNPN and CDR2 SVGIG (reference sequence). V was shortened by 7 bases and J by 10 bases, with 16 bases between the two germline ends. CDR3 loop: CASRAAGGKLFF. The DNA of the CDR3 is TGTGCCTCCAGGGCCGCGGGAGGAAAACTGTTTTTT.

The V and J genes are TRBV28 and TRBJ1-2, with D hard to call. V was trimmed by 10 bases and J by 5 bases, leaving 8 bases between them. This CDR3 spans 10 amino acids. Germline V lookup: CDR1 MDHEN, CDR2 SYDVKM. The CDR3 DNA reads as TGTGCCACCCGAGTGTATGGCTACACCTTC. Encoded protein: CATRVYGYTF.